This T cell receptor (beta chain) was sequenced for a study of CD8+ T cells in alopecia areata. Study-level results: Sequence data from scalp samples additionally include resident alphabeta T cells of normal skin.

In each case, RNA was isolated and then reverse transcribed into cDNA as the sequencing template. The data were produced by immunoSEQ multiplex PCR, yet TCRdb's version contains in-frame clones alone and is incomplete. The sample contains around 190,000 clones, roughly 50% of which appear only once. Losses at the gene ends were 5 bases for V and 0 bases for J; bases not matched to a gene: 9. The CDR3 is 18 amino acids. On this clone itself: The antigen remains undetermined.

The sequence derives from a human donor in good health. Sequenced sample: CD8+ T cells sorted from blood. The chain links TRBV23-1 to TRBJ1-6; 8 nucleotides match TRBD1. TRBV23-1 falls under the ORF class, with uncertain function. CDR3 bases: TGCGCCAGCAGTACCTTTAGAGACAGGGGCTCCTATAATTCACCCCTCCACTTT. Its protein product is CASSTFRDRGSYNSPLHF.